This T cell receptor (beta chain) was sequenced for a study of blood T cell repertoires in COVID-19 (dated by TCRdb to the early 2020s). With regard to the full study: Samples covering the acute and convalescent phases of COVID-19 were provided by collaborators in the United States, Italy and Spain. The samples were drawn from two sources: the first 160 participants of the ongoing ImmuneRACE study, and approximately 1,300 subjects contributed by 6 global collaborators. The prospective study material was composed of cDNA or gDNA derived from T cells, B-cell-depleted T cells, or PBMCs. Nearly every sample came with metadata listing a de-identified subject ID, COVID-19 status, age in years and sex. Where available, HLA class I and class II types were obtained from metadata supplied by the sample provider rather than from assay-based typing. Subjects who had been exposed to COVID-19, were actively infected with it, or had recovered from it provided the deeply sampled blood TCRbeta repertoires that made up the dataset. A freely available public database, intended as a resource for researchers studying the immune response to SARS-CoV-2, is where the repertoires were released. Points the paper makes about the study in general: Clinical and demographic metadata were provided uncurated, with the amount varying by source and participant.

The germline V and J ends show losses of 2 bases and 4 bases respectively, and no gene match explains 5 bases of the junction. Reading from cysteine to phenylalanine, the CDR3 counts 16 amino acids. CDR3 DNA only is kept here, 48 bases in frame from base 1. The germline V gene specifies SGDLS as CDR1 and YYNGEE as CDR2. As concerns this clone: Its antigen is currently not known. No base quality information exists; no much larger clone differs at one position.

The collaborating institutions used their own protocols to collect whole blood in K2EDTA tubes. For TCRbeta analysis, collaborator samples were shipped as frozen whole blood, as isolated PBMCs, or as DNA extracted from either sample type. The immunoSEQ Assay, a bias-controlled multiplex PCR, was used to amplify TCRbeta CDR3 regions from genomic DNA. The published analysis was carried out like this. The number of nucleated cells in each sample was estimated from the amplification of reference gene primers within the assay. To quantify the absolute abundance of each unique TCRbeta CDR3 rearrangement, sequence reads were collapsed and filtered. For each sample, productive Simpson clonality was calculated by taking the square root of Simpson's diversity index across productive rearrangements. Sourced from immuneACCESS, this table was stored by TCRdb with only in-frame sequences that have V and J called. A share of the clones is absent; for the studies checked, an unresolved V gene accounts for under half, and the remainder has no known explanation. V and J calls and clone size are given by that table; D and trimming were obtained from the DNA. This sample comprises over 250,000 clones, about 88% of them detected only once. Around 13% of the sample is taken by the ten largest.

Sequenced input: peripheral blood. Recombination linked TRBV9 to TRBJ2-5; 13 central bases correspond to TRBD2. The TCR was taken from a woman aged 55-70 years with acute or convalescent COVID-19. CDR3 protein: CASSVGLAGALETQYF. The DNA reads TGTGCCAGCAGCGTCGGACTAGCGGGAGCTTTAGAGACCCAGTACTTC.